This T cell receptor (beta chain) stems from a study of control samples from healthy donors and cancer patients (dated by TCRdb to 2020 to 2022). As concerns this clone: The target of this receptor is not known. Base quality data are lacking; no much larger clone is found one base away.

The library was built by means of the immunoSEQ multiplex PCR assay. The clones in this table, taken by TCRdb from immuneACCESS, are in-frame only. Not every clone is retained; where verified, under half of the shortfall comes from an unresolved V gene, and the cause of the rest is unknown. This sample holds tens of thousands of clones; roughly 77% were observed only once. The ten top clones hold about a sixth of the sample. The CDR3 spans 14 residues, from the cysteine through the phenylalanine. Only the CDR3 part of the read is kept: 42 bases, read in frame from the first base. The germline V gene (reference sequence) provides CDR1 LNHDA and CDR2 SQIVND. Trimming removed 2 bases from V and 6 bases from J, leaving 13 bases between the germline ends.

The source of this sequence is a male donor with melanoma. The specimen sequenced was formalin-fixed, paraffin-embedded tissue. The chain employs TRBV19 and TRBJ1-1; matching of 6 bases hints at TRBD1 as the D gene. The CDR3 region has the sequence CASSIHRDGAEAFF. Read as DNA, the sequence is TGTGCCAGTAGTATACACAGGGATGGGGCTGAAGCTTTCTTT.